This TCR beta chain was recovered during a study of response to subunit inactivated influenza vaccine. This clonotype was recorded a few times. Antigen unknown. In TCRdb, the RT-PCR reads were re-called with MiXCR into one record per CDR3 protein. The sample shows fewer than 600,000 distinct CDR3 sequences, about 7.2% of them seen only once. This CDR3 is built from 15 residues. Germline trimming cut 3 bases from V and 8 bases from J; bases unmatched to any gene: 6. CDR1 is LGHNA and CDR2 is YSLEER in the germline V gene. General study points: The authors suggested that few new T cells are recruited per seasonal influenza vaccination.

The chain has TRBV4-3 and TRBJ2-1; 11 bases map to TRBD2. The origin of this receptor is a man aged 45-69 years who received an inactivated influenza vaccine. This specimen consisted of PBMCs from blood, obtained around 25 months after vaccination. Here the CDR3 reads CASSQVSGRAYEQFF. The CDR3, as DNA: TGCGCCAGCAGCCAGGTTAGCGGGAGGGCCTATGAGCAGTTCTTC.